The text below deals with one TCR beta chain. The sample comes from a study of technical replicates of blood from a handful of donors. Trimming at V came to 4 bases and at J to 5 bases, leaving 8 bases not matched to a gene. CDR1 is SGDLS and CDR2 is YYNGEE in the germline V gene. The CDR3 extends over 15 amino acids. The data were produced by immunoSEQ multiplex PCR, yet TCRdb's version contains in-frame clones alone and is incomplete. The sample includes 65,000 to 85,000 clones, around 90% of them seen just once. The specimen sequenced was T cells isolated from PBMCs. This TCR derives from a human donor in good health. This sequence joins TRBV9 and TRBJ2-7, with 11 bases that match TRBD2. The CDR3 protein is CASSLAGGIGDEQYF. CDR3 nucleotides: TGTGCCAGCAGCTTAGCGGGAGGGATTGGCGACGAGCAGTACTTC.